This is a list of T cell receptor beta chains from one sample in a study of cytomegalovirus exposure and HLA in healthy donors. Repertoires were generated with immunoSEQ multiplex PCR, while TCRdb's copy carries only in-frame clones and drops some. The sample holds about 190,000 clones, 81% seen once. The sample was PBMCs. These receptors were taken from a man aged 40-49 years in good health and CMV-seropositive. Both conserved end residues are part of each CDR3. The order of the fields is clone size, J gene, D gene, V gene, CDR3 protein, CDR3 DNA. The D gene is left open where the match is weak. Some rows have no size entry. The others give once, few or many, or a class for an expanded clone.

abundance: once; j_gene: TRBJ2-7; d_gene: TRBD1; v_gene: TRBV29-1; CDR3aa: CSVEDRGQGYEQYF; CDR3nt: TGCAGCGTTGAAGATAGAGGACAGGGTTACGAGCAGTACTTC
abundance: .; j_gene: TRBJ2-3; d_gene: TRBD1; v_gene: TRBV27; CDR3aa: CASSGQGRSTDTQYF; CDR3nt: TGTGCCAGCAGTGGACAGGGGCGTAGCACAGATACGCAGTATTTT
abundance: .; j_gene: TRBJ1-2; d_gene: TRBD1; v_gene: TRBV10-1; CDR3aa: CASSPGQGPYGYTF; CDR3nt: TGCGCCAGCAGCCCGGGACAGGGACCCTATGGCTACACCTTC
abundance: .; j_gene: TRBJ1-4; d_gene: .; v_gene: TRBV5-1; CDR3aa: CASSLDGQLNEKLFF; CDR3nt: TGCGCCAGCAGCTTGGACGGACAGCTTAATGAAAAACTGTTTTTT
abundance: .; j_gene: TRBJ2-7; d_gene: .; v_gene: TRBV5-1; CDR3aa: CASSLPGDGLSYEQYF; CDR3nt: TGCGCCAGCAGCTTGCCGGGGGATGGTCTTTCCTACGAGCAGTACTTC
abundance: .; j_gene: TRBJ2-3; d_gene: .; v_gene: TRBV5-4; CDR3aa: CASSLVGLSTDTQYF; CDR3nt: TGTGCCAGCAGCTTGGTCGGACTCAGCACAGATACGCAGTATTTT
abundance: .; j_gene: TRBJ2-1; d_gene: TRBD2; v_gene: TRBV27; CDR3aa: CASSLRTSGRYNEQFF; CDR3nt: TGTGCCAGCAGTTTACGGACTAGCGGGAGGTACAATGAGCAGTTCTTC
abundance: .; j_gene: TRBJ2-7; d_gene: TRBD2; v_gene: TRBV4-1; CDR3aa: CASSQDSGLAREQYF; CDR3nt: TGCGCCAGCAGCCAAGATTCCGGACTAGCAAGGGAGCAGTACTTC
abundance: .; j_gene: TRBJ2-1; d_gene: .; v_gene: TRBV6-1; CDR3aa: CASSEGGPWTYNEQFF; CDR3nt: TGTGCCAGCAGTGAAGGCGGGCCTTGGACGTACAATGAGCAGTTCTTC
abundance: .; j_gene: TRBJ2-3; d_gene: TRBD2; v_gene: TRBV5-1; CDR3aa: CASSSLAGGRKDTQYF; CDR3nt: TGCGCCAGCAGCTCTCTAGCGGGAGGGCGAAAAGATACGCAGTATTTT
abundance: .; j_gene: TRBJ2-1; d_gene: .; v_gene: TRBV27; CDR3aa: CASSSPGLEQFF; CDR3nt: TGTGCCAGCAGTTCCCCGGGACTCGAGCAGTTCTTC
abundance: .; j_gene: TRBJ1-5; d_gene: TRBD1; v_gene: TRBV19; CDR3aa: CASNLAGGLHQPQHF; CDR3nt: TGTGCCAGCAATTTGGCAGGGGGCCTCCATCAGCCCCAGCATTTT
abundance: .; j_gene: TRBJ1-5; d_gene: .; v_gene: TRBV18; CDR3aa: CASSPSDWGQPQHF; CDR3nt: TGTGCCAGCTCACCTTCGGACTGGGGTCAGCCCCAGCATTTT
abundance: .; j_gene: TRBJ2-7; d_gene: .; v_gene: TRBV6-5; CDR3aa: CASSTISEQYF; CDR3nt: TGTGCCAGCAGTACGATCAGTGAGCAGTACTTC
abundance: .; j_gene: TRBJ2-2; d_gene: TRBD2; v_gene: TRBV5-4; CDR3aa: CASSAGTSGGYGELFF; CDR3nt: TGTGCCAGCAGCGCTGGGACTAGCGGGGGGTACGGGGAGCTGTTTTTT
abundance: .; j_gene: TRBJ2-7; d_gene: TRBD1; v_gene: TRBV6-5; CDR3aa: CASRPQGTEQYF; CDR3nt: TGTGCCAGCAGACCACAGGGGACCGAGCAGTACTTC
abundance: .; j_gene: TRBJ1-4; d_gene: .; v_gene: TRBV28; CDR3aa: CASSLIEGKLFF; CDR3nt: TGTGCCAGCAGTTTAATAGAGGGAAAACTGTTTTTT
abundance: once; j_gene: TRBJ2-7; d_gene: TRBD2; v_gene: TRBV5-4; CDR3aa: CASSPGGVSSYEQYF; CDR3nt: TGTGCCAGCAGCCCGGGGGGGGTTAGCTCCTACGAGCAGTACTTC
abundance: .; j_gene: TRBJ2-1; d_gene: TRBD2; v_gene: TRBV7-2; CDR3aa: CASSGASGGMNEQFF; CDR3nt: TGTGCCAGCAGCGGAGCAAGCGGGGGGATGAATGAGCAGTTCTTC
abundance: few; j_gene: TRBJ2-1; d_gene: .; v_gene: TRBV6-5; CDR3aa: CASSERQAYNEQFF; CDR3nt: TGTGCCAGCAGTGAACGACAGGCGTACAATGAGCAGTTCTTC
abundance: .; j_gene: TRBJ2-3; d_gene: TRBD2; v_gene: TRBV9; CDR3aa: CASSATSGRAYTQYF; CDR3nt: TGTGCCAGCAGCGCCACTAGCGGGAGGGCCTATACGCAGTATTTT
abundance: few; j_gene: TRBJ1-2; d_gene: TRBD1; v_gene: TRBV5-4; CDR3aa: CASSPGTGSVGYTF; CDR3nt: TGTGCCAGCAGCCCCGGGACAGGGTCGGTGGGCTACACCTTC
abundance: .; j_gene: TRBJ1-4; d_gene: .; v_gene: TRBV7-8; CDR3aa: CASSLSFETQLEKLFF; CDR3nt: TGTGCCAGCAGCTTATCGTTCGAAACTCAACTCGAAAAACTGTTTTTT
abundance: .; j_gene: TRBJ1-5; d_gene: .; v_gene: TRBV4-3; CDR3aa: CASSGELDQPQHF; CDR3nt: TGCGCCAGCAGCGGGGAGTTGGATCAGCCCCAGCATTTT
abundance: .; j_gene: TRBJ1-6; d_gene: .; v_gene: TRBV7-9; CDR3aa: CASSSDNSPLHF; CDR3nt: TGTGCCAGCAGCTCGGATAATTCACCCCTCCACTTT
abundance: .; j_gene: TRBJ1-6; d_gene: TRBD1; v_gene: TRBV6-5; CDR3aa: CASSHRQGSPLHF; CDR3nt: TGTGCCAGCAGCCATCGACAGGGTTCACCCCTCCACTTT
abundance: .; j_gene: TRBJ2-7; d_gene: .; v_gene: TRBV6-1; CDR3aa: CASSELETSPAGEQYF; CDR3nt: TGTGCCAGCAGTGAATTGGAGACGTCCCCAGCGGGCGAGCAGTACTTC
abundance: .; j_gene: TRBJ2-3; d_gene: .; v_gene: TRBV7-2; CDR3aa: CASSSFTSTDTQYF; CDR3nt: TGTGCCAGCAGCTCCTTTACTAGCACAGATACGCAGTATTTT
abundance: once; j_gene: TRBJ2-5; d_gene: TRBD2; v_gene: TRBV7-9; CDR3aa: CASSLVLAGAKETQYF; CDR3nt: TGTGCCAGCAGCTTAGTTCTAGCGGGGGCGAAAGAGACCCAGTACTTC